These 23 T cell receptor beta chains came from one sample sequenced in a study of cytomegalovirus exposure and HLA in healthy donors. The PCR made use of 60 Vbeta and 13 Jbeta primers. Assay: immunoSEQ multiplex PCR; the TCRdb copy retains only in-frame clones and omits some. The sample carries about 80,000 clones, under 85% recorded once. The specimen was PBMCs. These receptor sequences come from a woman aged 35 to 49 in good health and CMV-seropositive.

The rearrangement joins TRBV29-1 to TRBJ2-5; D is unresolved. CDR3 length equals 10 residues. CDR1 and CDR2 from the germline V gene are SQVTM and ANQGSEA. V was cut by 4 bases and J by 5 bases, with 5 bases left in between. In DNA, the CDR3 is TGCAGCGTTGTTCTGGAGACCCAGTACTTC. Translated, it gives CSVVLETQYF. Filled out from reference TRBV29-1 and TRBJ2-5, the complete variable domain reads SAVISQKPSRDICQRGTSLTIQCQVDSQVTMMFWYRQQPGQSLTLIATANQGSEATYESGFVIDKFPISRPNLTFSTLTVSNMSPEDSSIYLCSVVLETQYFGPGTRLLVL.

The chain's CDR3 is CAWRMKLVDNEQFF. The CDR3 region has the DNA TGTGCCTGGAGGATGAAACTAGTCGACAATGAGCAGTTCTTC. The V and J genes are TRBV30 and TRBJ2-1, with D possibly TRBD2 on 5 matching bases. Trimming stripped 3 bases from V and 5 bases from J, with 14 bases between. The CDR3 runs 14 residues. CDR1 is GTSNPN, CDR2 SVGIG, per germline (reference sequence).

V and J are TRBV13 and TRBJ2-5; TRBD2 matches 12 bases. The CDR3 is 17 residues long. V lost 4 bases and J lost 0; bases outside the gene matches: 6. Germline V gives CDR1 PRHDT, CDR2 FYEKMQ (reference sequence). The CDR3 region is CASSSRTSGEYQETQYF. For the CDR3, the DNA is TGTGCCAGCAGCTCGAGGACTAGCGGGGAGTACCAAGAGACCCAGTACTTC.

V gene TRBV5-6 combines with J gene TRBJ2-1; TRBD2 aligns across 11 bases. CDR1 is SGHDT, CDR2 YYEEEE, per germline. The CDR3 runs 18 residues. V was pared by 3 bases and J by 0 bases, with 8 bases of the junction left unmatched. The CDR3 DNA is TGTGCCAGCAGCTGGGGACTAGCGGACCCAAGCTCCTACAATGAGCAGTTCTTC. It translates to CASSWGLADPSSYNEQFF. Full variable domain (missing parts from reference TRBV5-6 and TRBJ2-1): DAGVTQSPTHLIKTRGQQVTLRCSPKSGHDTVSWYQQALGQGPQFIFQYYEEEERQRGNFPDRFSGHQFPNYSSELNVNALLLGDSALYLCASSWGLADPSSYNEQFFGPGTRLTVL.

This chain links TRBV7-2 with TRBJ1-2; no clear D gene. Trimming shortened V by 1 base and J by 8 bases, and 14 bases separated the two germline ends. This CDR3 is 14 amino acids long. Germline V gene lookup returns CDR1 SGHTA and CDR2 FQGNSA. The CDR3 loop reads CASSLDAEGVGYTF. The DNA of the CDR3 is TGTGCCAGCAGCTTAGATGCTGAGGGCGTGGGCTACACCTTC.

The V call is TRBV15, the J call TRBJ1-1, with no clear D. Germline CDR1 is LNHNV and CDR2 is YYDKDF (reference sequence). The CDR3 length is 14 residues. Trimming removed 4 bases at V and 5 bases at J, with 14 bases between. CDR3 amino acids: CATSTLRGWTEAFF. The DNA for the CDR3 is TGTGCCACCAGCACCCTGCGCGGGTGGACTGAAGCTTTCTTT.

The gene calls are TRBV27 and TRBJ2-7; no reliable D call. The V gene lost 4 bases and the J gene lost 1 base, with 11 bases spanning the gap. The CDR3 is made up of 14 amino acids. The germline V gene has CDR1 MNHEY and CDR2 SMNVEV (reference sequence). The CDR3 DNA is TGTGCCAGCAGTTACTACTCTTCGTCCTACGAGCAGTACTTC. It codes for CASSYYSSSYEQYF.

CDR3: CASSLHERLKNTEAFF. The CDR3 nucleotides read TGCGCCAGCAGCCTACACGAGAGGTTAAAGAACACTGAAGCTTTCTTT. The chain joins TRBV5-1 to TRBJ1-1; the D is unclear. The germline V and J ends were trimmed by 4 bases and 1 base, with 17 bases remaining between them. The V gene's germline CDR1 is SGHRS and CDR2 YFSETQ. This CDR3 has 16 residues.

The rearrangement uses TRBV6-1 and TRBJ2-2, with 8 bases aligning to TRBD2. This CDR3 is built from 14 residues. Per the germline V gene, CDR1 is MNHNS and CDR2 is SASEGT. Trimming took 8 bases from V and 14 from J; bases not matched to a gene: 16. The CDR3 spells CASRDVAGSSGLFF. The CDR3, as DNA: TGTGCCAGCCGGGACGTAGCGGGGAGTAGTGGACTGTTTTTT.

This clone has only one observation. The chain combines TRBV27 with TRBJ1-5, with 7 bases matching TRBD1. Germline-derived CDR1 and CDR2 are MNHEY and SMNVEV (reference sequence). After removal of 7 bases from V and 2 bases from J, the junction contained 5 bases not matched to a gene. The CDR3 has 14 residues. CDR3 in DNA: TGTGCCAGCACTCGACAGGGTGGCAATCAGCCCCAGCATTTT. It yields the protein CASTRQGGNQPQHF.

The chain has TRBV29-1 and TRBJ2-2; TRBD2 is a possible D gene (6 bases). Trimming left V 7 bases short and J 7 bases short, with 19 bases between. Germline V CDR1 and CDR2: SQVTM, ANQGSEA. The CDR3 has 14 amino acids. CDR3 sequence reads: CSARTGRAGGELFF. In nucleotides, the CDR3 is TGCAGCGCCCGGACGGGACGAGCGGGCGGGGAGCTGTTTTTT.

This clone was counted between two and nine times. The CDR3 is CASSSTGENTEAFF. CDR3 nucleotides: TGTGCCAGCAGTTCGACCGGGGAGAACACTGAAGCTTTCTTT. V usage is TRBV27 and J usage is TRBJ1-1, with D unclear. The CDR3 is 14 residues long. V was pared by 4 bases and J by 1 base, with 10 bases between. Germline CDR1 is MNHEY and CDR2 is SMNVEV (reference sequence).

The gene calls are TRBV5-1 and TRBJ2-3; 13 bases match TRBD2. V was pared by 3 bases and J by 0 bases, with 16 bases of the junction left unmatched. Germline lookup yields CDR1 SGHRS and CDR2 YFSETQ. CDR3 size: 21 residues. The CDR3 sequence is CASSSRGLAGTIRISTDTQYF. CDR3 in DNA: TGCGCCAGCAGCTCACGGGGACTAGCGGGGACGATTCGAATCAGCACAGATACGCAGTATTTT.

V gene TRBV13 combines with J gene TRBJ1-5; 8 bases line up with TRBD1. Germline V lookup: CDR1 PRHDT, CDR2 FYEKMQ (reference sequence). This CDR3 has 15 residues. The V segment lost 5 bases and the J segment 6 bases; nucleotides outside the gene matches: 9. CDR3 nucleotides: TGTGCCAGCAGCCACCACAGGGGGAAGGCTCAGCCCCAGCATTTT. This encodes CASSHHRGKAQPQHF.

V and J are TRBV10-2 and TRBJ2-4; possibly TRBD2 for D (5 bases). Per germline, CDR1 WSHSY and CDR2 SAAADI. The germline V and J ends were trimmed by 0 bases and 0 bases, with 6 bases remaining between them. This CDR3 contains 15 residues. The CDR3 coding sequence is TGCGCCAGCAGTGAGTCCGGACTAGCCAAAAACATTCAGTACTTC. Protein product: CASSESGLAKNIQYF.

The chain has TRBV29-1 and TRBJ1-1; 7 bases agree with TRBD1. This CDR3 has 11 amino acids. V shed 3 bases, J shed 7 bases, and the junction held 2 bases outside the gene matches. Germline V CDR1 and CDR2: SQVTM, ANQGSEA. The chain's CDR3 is CSVEGTVEAFF. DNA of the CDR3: TGCAGCGTTGAGGGGACAGTTGAAGCTTTCTTT.

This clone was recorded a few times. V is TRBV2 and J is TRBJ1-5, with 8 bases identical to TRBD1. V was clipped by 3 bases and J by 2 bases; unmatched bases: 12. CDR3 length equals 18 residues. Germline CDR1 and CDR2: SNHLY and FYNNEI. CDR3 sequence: CASSENRGIVLGNQPQHF. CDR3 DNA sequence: TGTGCCAGCAGTGAGAACAGGGGGATAGTTTTGGGCAATCAGCCCCAGCATTTT.

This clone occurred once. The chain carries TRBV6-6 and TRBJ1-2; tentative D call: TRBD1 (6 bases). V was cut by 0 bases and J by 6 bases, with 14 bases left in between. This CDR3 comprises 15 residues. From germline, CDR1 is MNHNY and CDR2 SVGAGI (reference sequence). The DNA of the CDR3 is TGTGCCAGCAGTTACTCGCCAGGGGAATCCCATGGCTACACCTTC. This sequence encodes CASSYSPGESHGYTF.

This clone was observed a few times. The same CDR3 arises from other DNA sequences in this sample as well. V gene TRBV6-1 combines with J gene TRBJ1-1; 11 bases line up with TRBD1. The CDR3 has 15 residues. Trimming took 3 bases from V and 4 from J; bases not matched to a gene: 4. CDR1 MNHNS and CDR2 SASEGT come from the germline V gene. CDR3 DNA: TGTGCCAGCAGTGAGAGAGGGACAGGGGGCACTGAAGCTTTCTTT. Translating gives CASSERGTGGTEAFF.

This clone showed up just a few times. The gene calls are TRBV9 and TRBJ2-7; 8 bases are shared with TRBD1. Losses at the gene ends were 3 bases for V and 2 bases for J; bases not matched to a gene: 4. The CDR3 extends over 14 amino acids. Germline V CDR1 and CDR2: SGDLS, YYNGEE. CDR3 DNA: TGTGCCAGCAGCGCCGGACAGGGCCCCTACGAGCAGTACTTC. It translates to CASSAGQGPYEQYF.

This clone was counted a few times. The CDR3 region is CASGCEDRGPSNQPQHF. The CDR3 nucleotides are TGCGCCAGCGGATGCGAAGACAGGGGGCCTAGCAATCAGCCCCAGCATTTT. The V call is TRBV5-1, the J call TRBJ1-5; 10 nucleotides match TRBD1. CDR3 length: 17 residues. V was pared by 7 bases and J by 0 bases, with 10 bases of the junction left unmatched. Per germline, CDR1 SGHRS and CDR2 YFSETQ.

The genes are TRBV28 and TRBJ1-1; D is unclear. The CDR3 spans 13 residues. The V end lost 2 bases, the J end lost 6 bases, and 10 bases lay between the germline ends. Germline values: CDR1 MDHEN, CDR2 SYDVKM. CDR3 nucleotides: TGTGCCAGCAGTTTACGGGGATTACCTGAAGCTTTCTTT. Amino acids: CASSLRGLPEAFF.

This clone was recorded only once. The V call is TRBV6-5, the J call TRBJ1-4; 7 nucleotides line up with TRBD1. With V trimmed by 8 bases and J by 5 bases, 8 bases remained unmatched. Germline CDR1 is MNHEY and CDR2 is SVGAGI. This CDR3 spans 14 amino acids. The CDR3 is CASRPGQPNEKLFF. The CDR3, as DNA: TGTGCCAGCCGACCGGGACAGCCAAATGAAAAACTGTTTTTT.